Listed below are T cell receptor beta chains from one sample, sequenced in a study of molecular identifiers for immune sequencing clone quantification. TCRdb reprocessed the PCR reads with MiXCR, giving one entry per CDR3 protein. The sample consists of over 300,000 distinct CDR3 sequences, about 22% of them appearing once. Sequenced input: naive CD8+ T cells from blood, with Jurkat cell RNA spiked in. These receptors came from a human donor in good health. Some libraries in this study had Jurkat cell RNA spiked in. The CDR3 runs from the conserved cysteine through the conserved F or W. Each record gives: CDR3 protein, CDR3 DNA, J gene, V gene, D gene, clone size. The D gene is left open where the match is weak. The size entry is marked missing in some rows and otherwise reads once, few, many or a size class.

CDR3 protein: CASSQDRAGGADTQYF
CDR3 DNA: TGCGCCAGCAGCCAAGATAGGGCGGGAGGAGCAGATACGCAGTATTTT
J gene: TRBJ2-3
V gene: TRBV4-3
D gene: TRBD2
clone size: many

CDR3 protein: CASSLGHRPYEQYF
CDR3 DNA: TGTGCCAGCAGCTTAGGCCACAGACCCTACGAGCAGTACTTC
J gene: TRBJ2-7
V gene: TRBV13
D gene: .
clone size: .

CDR3 protein: CASSYPPDRSPIGQYF
CDR3 DNA: TGTGCCAGCAGTTACCCCCCGGACAGGTCACCCATCGGGCAGTACTTC
J gene: TRBJ2-7
V gene: TRBV6-2/TRBV6-3
D gene: TRBD1
clone size: .

CDR3 protein: CASSWGVSGSTEAFF
CDR3 DNA: TGCGCCAGCAGCTGGGGGGTTTCGGGGAGTACTGAAGCTTTCTTT
J gene: TRBJ1-1
V gene: TRBV5-1
D gene: .
clone size: many

CDR3 protein: CASSNDERTQHF
CDR3 DNA: TGTGCCAGCAGCAACGATGAGCGAACCCAGCATTTT
J gene: TRBJ1-5
V gene: TRBV12-3/TRBV12-4
D gene: .
clone size: many

CDR3 protein: CASSLSDRNSPLHF
CDR3 DNA: TGTGCCAGCAGCCTCTCGGACAGGAATTCACCCCTCCACTTT
J gene: TRBJ1-6
V gene: TRBV6-2/TRBV6-3
D gene: TRBD1
clone size: .

CDR3 protein: CASSPGIPLTGGLAYEQYF
CDR3 DNA: TGTGCCAGCAGCCCCGGGATCCCCCTGACAGGGGGGTTGGCCTACGAGCAGTACTTC
J gene: TRBJ2-7
V gene: TRBV11-2
D gene: TRBD1
clone size: .

CDR3 protein: CAWSTRIGYEQYF
CDR3 DNA: TGTGCCTGGAGCACCAGGATTGGTTACGAGCAGTACTTC
J gene: TRBJ2-7
V gene: TRBV30
D gene: .
clone size: .

CDR3 protein: CASGEPGTGEAFF
CDR3 DNA: TGCGCCAGCGGTGAGCCCGGGACAGGTGAAGCTTTCTTT
J gene: TRBJ1-1
V gene: TRBV10-2
D gene: TRBD1
clone size: once

CDR3 protein: CASKPGTGVYGYTF
CDR3 DNA: TGTGCCAGCAAGCCCGGGACAGGGGTCTATGGCTACACCTTC
J gene: TRBJ1-2
V gene: TRBV6-5
D gene: TRBD1
clone size: .

CDR3 protein: CASSPPSGTFQYF
CDR3 DNA: TGTGCCAGCAGTCCACCCTCCGGGACATTCCAGTACTTC
J gene: TRBJ2-7
V gene: TRBV28
D gene: .
clone size: many

CDR3 protein: CASSEEGRHYEQYF
CDR3 DNA: TGTGCCAGCAGTGAAGAGGGCAGGCACTACGAGCAGTACTTC
J gene: TRBJ2-7
V gene: TRBV2
D gene: .
clone size: .

CDR3 protein: CAWMGHPTYEQYF
CDR3 DNA: TGTGCCTGGATGGGACACCCGACCTACGAGCAGTACTTC
J gene: TRBJ2-7
V gene: TRBV30
D gene: .
clone size: .

CDR3 protein: CASSLDGPAGAAYEQYF
CDR3 DNA: TGTGCCAGCAGCTTAGACGGGCCCGCGGGGGCCGCCTACGAGCAGTACTTC
J gene: TRBJ2-7
V gene: TRBV11-2
D gene: .
clone size: few

CDR3 protein: CASRRLAGGLNEQFF
CDR3 DNA: TGTGCCAGCAGAAGGTTAGCGGGGGGGCTCAATGAGCAGTTCTTC
J gene: TRBJ2-1
V gene: TRBV6-5
D gene: TRBD2
clone size: many

CDR3 protein: CASREGLAGGYYNEQFF
CDR3 DNA: TGTGCCAGCAGGGAGGGACTAGCGGGGGGCTACTACAATGAGCAGTTCTTC
J gene: TRBJ2-1
V gene: TRBV2
D gene: TRBD2
clone size: few

CDR3 protein: CASRVQGSQPQHF
CDR3 DNA: TGTGCCAGCAGGGTACAGGGGAGTCAGCCCCAGCATTTT
J gene: TRBJ1-5
V gene: TRBV28
D gene: TRBD1
clone size: few

CDR3 protein: CASSAGVTTDTQYF
CDR3 DNA: TGTGCCAGCAGCGCAGGGGTAACCACAGATACGCAGTATTTT
J gene: TRBJ2-3
V gene: TRBV9
D gene: .
clone size: many

CDR3 protein: CASRKHSNQPQHF
CDR3 DNA: TGTGCCAGCAGGAAACATAGCAATCAGCCCCAGCATTTT
J gene: TRBJ1-5
V gene: TRBV6-5
D gene: .
clone size: .

CDR3 protein: CASSPSGEEYF
CDR3 DNA: TGTGCCAGCAGCCCTTCCGGGGAAGAGTACTTC
J gene: TRBJ2-7
V gene: TRBV6-2/TRBV6-3
D gene: .
clone size: .

CDR3 protein: CASSYFSGTLAKNIQYF
CDR3 DNA: TGTGCCAGCAGTTACTTTTCCGGGACGTTAGCCAAAAACATTCAGTACTTC
J gene: TRBJ2-4
V gene: TRBV6-2/TRBV6-3
D gene: .
clone size: .

CDR3 protein: CASSSPGQFNEKLFF
CDR3 DNA: TGTGCCAGCAGCTCCCCGGGACAGTTTAATGAAAAACTGTTTTTT
J gene: TRBJ1-4
V gene: TRBV7-8
D gene: TRBD1
clone size: .

CDR3 protein: CASSQDGGLGAEAFF
CDR3 DNA: TGCGCCAGCAGCCAAGATGGGGGACTTGGGGCTGAAGCTTTCTTT
J gene: TRBJ1-1
V gene: TRBV4-3
D gene: .
clone size: .

CDR3 protein: CASSPRSTGFSNQPQHF
CDR3 DNA: TGTGCCAGCAGCCCAAGGTCCACGGGCTTTAGCAATCAGCCCCAGCATTTT
J gene: TRBJ1-5
V gene: TRBV6-5
D gene: .
clone size: many

CDR3 protein: CASSLSAGNQPQHF
CDR3 DNA: TGTGCCAGCAGCTTGTCCGCAGGCAATCAGCCCCAGCATTTT
J gene: TRBJ1-5
V gene: TRBV5-8
D gene: .
clone size: many

CDR3 protein: CASSHIQGRNEQFF
CDR3 DNA: TGCGCCAGCAGCCACATCCAGGGTCGCAATGAGCAGTTCTTC
J gene: TRBJ2-1
V gene: TRBV4-1
D gene: .
clone size: few

CDR3 protein: CASSPDSTDTQYF
CDR3 DNA: TGTGCCAGCAGCCCAGACAGCACAGATACGCAGTATTTT
J gene: TRBJ2-3
V gene: TRBV4-3
D gene: .
clone size: many

CDR3 protein: CASSLASPGQDEKLFF
CDR3 DNA: TGTGCCAGCAGCTTAGCGTCCCCAGGGCAGGATGAAAAACTGTTTTTT
J gene: TRBJ1-4
V gene: TRBV7-9
D gene: .
clone size: many

CDR3 protein: CASSLLTSGGPQETQYF
CDR3 DNA: TGCGCCAGCAGCCTCCTCACTAGCGGGGGCCCGCAAGAGACCCAGTACTTC
J gene: TRBJ2-5
V gene: TRBV4-1
D gene: TRBD2
clone size: .

CDR3 protein: CSVAEGPDLGTEAFF
CDR3 DNA: TGCAGCGTTGCAGAGGGTCCGGACCTGGGCACTGAAGCTTTCTTT
J gene: TRBJ1-1
V gene: TRBV29-1
D gene: .
clone size: many

CDR3 protein: CASSYRGQGAHTQYF
CDR3 DNA: TGTGCCAGCAGCTACAGGGGACAGGGGGCCCATACGCAGTATTTT
J gene: TRBJ2-3
V gene: TRBV7-9
D gene: TRBD1
clone size: few

CDR3 protein: CARGRGADTGELFF
CDR3 DNA: TGTGCCAGAGGGCGGGGGGCGGACACCGGGGAGCTGTTTTTT
J gene: TRBJ2-2
V gene: TRBV27
D gene: TRBD2
clone size: .

CDR3 protein: CASSRPPGANVLTF
CDR3 DNA: TGTGCCAGCAGCCGACCGCCTGGGGCCAACGTCCTGACTTTC
J gene: TRBJ2-6
V gene: TRBV5-6
D gene: .
clone size: many

CDR3 protein: CASSSGLAGSSYNEQFF
CDR3 DNA: TGTGCCAGCAGCTCGGGACTAGCGGGGAGCTCCTACAATGAGCAGTTCTTC
J gene: TRBJ2-1
V gene: TRBV7-8
D gene: TRBD2
clone size: many

CDR3 protein: CASSPASGRVDEQYF
CDR3 DNA: TGTGCCAGCAGCCCGGCCAGCGGGAGGGTTGACGAGCAGTACTTC
J gene: TRBJ2-7
V gene: TRBV5-4
D gene: TRBD2
clone size: few

CDR3 protein: CASSSDRLQGANYGYTF
CDR3 DNA: TGTGCCAGCAGCTCGGACCGTTTACAGGGAGCTAACTATGGCTACACCTTC
J gene: TRBJ1-2
V gene: TRBV11-2
D gene: .
clone size: .

CDR3 protein: CASSLSGGAVSYEQYF
CDR3 DNA: TGCGCCAGCAGCTTGAGTGGGGGAGCCGTCTCCTACGAGCAGTACTTC
J gene: TRBJ2-7
V gene: TRBV5-1
D gene: .
clone size: few

CDR3 protein: CARSLESGVNQPQHF
CDR3 DNA: TGTGCCAGAAGCCTGGAGTCAGGGGTGAATCAGCCCCAGCATTTT
J gene: TRBJ1-5
V gene: TRBV5-3
D gene: .
clone size: .

CDR3 protein: CASSPPSRADTQYF
CDR3 DNA: TGTGCCAGCAGCCCCCCGAGCCGGGCAGATACGCAGTATTTT
J gene: TRBJ2-3
V gene: TRBV7-9
D gene: .
clone size: .

CDR3 protein: CASSLEAGIMNTEAFF
CDR3 DNA: TGTGCCAGCAGCTTAGAGGCGGGAATAATGAACACTGAAGCTTTCTTT
J gene: TRBJ1-1
V gene: TRBV11-2
D gene: .
clone size: few

CDR3 protein: CASALQGGLETQYF
CDR3 DNA: TGTGCCAGTGCCCTACAAGGAGGGTTAGAGACCCAGTACTTC
J gene: TRBJ2-5
V gene: TRBV27
D gene: .
clone size: .

CDR3 protein: CASSPTGATEAFF
CDR3 DNA: TGTGCCAGCAGCCCAACAGGTGCCACTGAAGCTTTCTTT
J gene: TRBJ1-1
V gene: TRBV7-9
D gene: .
clone size: .

CDR3 protein: CASSPGQGYATNEKLFF
CDR3 DNA: TGTGCCAGCAGCCCGGGACAGGGGTATGCAACTAATGAAAAACTGTTTTTT
J gene: TRBJ1-4
V gene: TRBV13
D gene: TRBD1
clone size: .

CDR3 protein: CASSQVGGGAVEQYF
CDR3 DNA: TGTGCCAGCAGCCAAGTTGGCGGGGGGGCCGTTGAGCAGTACTTC
J gene: TRBJ2-7
V gene: TRBV14
D gene: TRBD2
clone size: many

CDR3 protein: CASSVSPQGGPTDTQYF
CDR3 DNA: TGTGCCAGCAGCGTATCCCCCCAGGGGGGCCCCACAGATACGCAGTATTTT
J gene: TRBJ2-3
V gene: TRBV9
D gene: .
clone size: .

CDR3 protein: CASSLGSAPSGANVLTF
CDR3 DNA: TGTGCCAGCAGTTTAGGGTCAGCCCCCTCTGGGGCCAACGTCCTGACTTTC
J gene: TRBJ2-6
V gene: TRBV12-3/TRBV12-4
D gene: .
clone size: few

CDR3 protein: CASRDRGVSTEAFF
CDR3 DNA: TGTGCCAGCAGAGACAGGGGGGTTAGCACTGAAGCTTTCTTT
J gene: TRBJ1-1
V gene: TRBV27
D gene: TRBD1
clone size: few

CDR3 protein: CASSVSAITEALF
CDR3 DNA: TGTGCCAGCAGCGTATCAGCGATCACTGAAGCTCTCTTT
J gene: TRBJ1-1
V gene: TRBV9
D gene: .
clone size: .

CDR3 protein: CASSYNGAGELFF
CDR3 DNA: TGTGCCAGCAGTTACAATGGCGCCGGGGAGCTGTTTTTT
J gene: TRBJ2-2
V gene: TRBV6-6
D gene: .
clone size: many

CDR3 protein: CSALERDRENTGELFF
CDR3 DNA: TGCAGTGCCCTTGAGCGGGACAGGGAGAACACCGGGGAGCTGTTTTTT
J gene: TRBJ2-2
V gene: TRBV20-1
D gene: TRBD1
clone size: .

CDR3 protein: CSAQGGLAGRYEQYF
CDR3 DNA: TGCAGTGCCCAGGGAGGACTAGCGGGACGGTACGAGCAGTACTTC
J gene: TRBJ2-7
V gene: TRBV20-1
D gene: TRBD2
clone size: .

CDR3 protein: CASSRTASPYEQYF
CDR3 DNA: TGTGCCAGCAGTCGGACCGCCAGTCCCTACGAGCAGTACTTC
J gene: TRBJ2-7
V gene: TRBV7-9
D gene: .
clone size: .